These T cell receptor beta chains were read from a single sample in a study of CD8 T cells in Susac syndrome. Via MiXCR, TCRdb re-called the immunoSEQ multiplex PCR reads, giving one row per CDR3 protein. The table lists 150,000 to 250,000 distinct CDR3 sequences, around 96% of them singletons. The sample consisted of CD4+ T cells from PBMCs. These receptors originate from a human donor with multiple sclerosis. CDR3s leave out the opening cysteine and the closing phenylalanine or tryptophan. The D gene is left open where the match is weak.

D gene	V gene	CDR3 protein
-	TRBV19	ASSSSSGISNQPQH
-	TRBV24-1	ATSDWPNTEAF
-	TRBV29-1	SVDRNTEAF
-	TRBV4-1	ASSQPYRDRETQY
-	TRBV12-3/TRBV12-4	ASSLTAKNIQY
-	TRBV7-8	ASSLGSTRGELF
-	TRBV3-1	ASSQVQAGEQY
TRBD1	TRBV20-1	SARVGAGGNTEAF
-	TRBV29-1	SVRQGLGAF
-	TRBV4-2	ASSQVSESNQPQH
-	TRBV29-1	SVGRGSYNEQF
TRBD1	TRBV27	ASKPGQTNYGYT
-	TRBV29-1	SDLDYRGTEAF
-	TRBV20-1	SAPRARESDTQY
-	TRBV20-1	SARNDTGYT
TRBD1	TRBV14	ASSQDFWGTGEYGYT
-	TRBV30	AWSGYNEQF
-	TRBV3-1	ASSQASRSYEQY
-	TRBV10-3	AITAHSYEQY
-	TRBV4-1	ASSPGLGRGYEQY
-	TRBV19	ASSSSNYGYT
TRBD1	TRBV11-2	ASSLDRGQGTSYEQY
-	TRBV6-2/TRBV6-3	ASSFGRLVEKLF
-	TRBV7-9	ASTSSDPYTQY
-	TRBV20-1	SARQPAGPFYGYT
-	TRBV6-1	ASHRDINTDTQY
TRBD2	TRBV29-1	SVEGLPYNEQF
-	TRBV21-1	ASSKGQGKGQPQH
-	TRBV29-1	SARAGGDGYT
-	TRBV12-3/TRBV12-4	ASSLLGWGHEQY
-	TRBV30	AWSLNYEQY
-	TRBV6-1	ASSALSGTWDEQF
-	TRBV20-1	SARGWGTDTQY
-	TRBV27	ASSTGNRETQY
-	TRBV12-3/TRBV12-4	ASRPQQTGELF
TRBD1	TRBV6-5	ASRSRQGANTEAF
-	TRBV30	AWSGGGEGQPQH
-	TRBV5-4	ASSFDRGANTEAF
TRBD2	TRBV3-1	ASSQMAGGHNEQF
-	TRBV25-1	ASSERGGSPEQY
-	TRBV29-1	SVERLLNTEAF
-	TRBV14	ASSQAPLLGYEQY
-	TRBV12-3/TRBV12-4	ASGRGTASYEQY
-	TRBV7-8	ASRPSVGDTEAF